Sequencing of this T cell receptor (beta chain) was carried out in a study of CD8+ T cells in alopecia areata. Study-wide findings and caveats: Throughout tofacitinib, many expanded lesional clones continued to persist in scalp and blood.

This clone was detected a few times. Its antigen is unknown. Treatment: oral pan-JAK inhibitor, 5-10 mg twice daily. Alopecia areata patients provided lesional scalp punch biopsies and peripheral blood, both collected for the study. The authors extracted RNA and reverse transcribed it into cDNA as the sequencing template. Sequencing was performed with immunoSEQ multiplex PCR; in TCRdb, only in-frame clones are kept and a portion is missing. The sample includes around 100,000 clones, roughly three fifths of them seen just once. The germline gives CDR1 MGHDK, CDR2 SYGVNS. V gave up 11 bases and J gave up 3 bases; unmatched junction bases: 2. The CDR3 has 12 residues.

This clonotype was obtained from a human donor with alopecia areata. Here the sequenced sample was CD8+ T cells sorted from blood, taken at roughly week 58, from a patient treated with tofacitinib. J is TRBJ2-1 and V is TRBV25-1, with 9 bases lining up with TRBD2. CDR3 sequence reads: CACSGGYNEQFF. The CDR3 region has the DNA TGTGCCTGTAGCGGGGGCTACAATGAGCAGTTCTTC.